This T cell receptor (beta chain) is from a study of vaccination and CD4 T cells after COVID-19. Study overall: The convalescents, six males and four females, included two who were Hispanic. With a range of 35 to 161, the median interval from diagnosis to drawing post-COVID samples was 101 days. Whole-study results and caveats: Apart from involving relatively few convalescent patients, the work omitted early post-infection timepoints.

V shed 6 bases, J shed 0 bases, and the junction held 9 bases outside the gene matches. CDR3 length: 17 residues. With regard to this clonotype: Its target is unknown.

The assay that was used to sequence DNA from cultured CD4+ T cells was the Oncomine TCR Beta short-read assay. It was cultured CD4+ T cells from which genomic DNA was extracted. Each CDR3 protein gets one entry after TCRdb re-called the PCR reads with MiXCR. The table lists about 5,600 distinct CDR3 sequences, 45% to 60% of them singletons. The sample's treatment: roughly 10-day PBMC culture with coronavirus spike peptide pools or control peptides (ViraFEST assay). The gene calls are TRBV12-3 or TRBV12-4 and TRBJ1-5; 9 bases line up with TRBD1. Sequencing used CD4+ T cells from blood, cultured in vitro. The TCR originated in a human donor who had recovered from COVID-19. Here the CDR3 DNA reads TGTGCCAGCAGCGCGACGGGGACAGGGCATAGCAATCAGCCCCAGCATTTT. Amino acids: CASSATGTGHSNQPQHF.